Following are 10 T cell receptor beta chains from one sample sequenced in a study of cytomegalovirus exposure and HLA in healthy donors. A multiplex PCR was run with 60 Vbeta primers and 13 Jbeta primers. TCRdb's table, derived via immunoSEQ multiplex PCR, lists solely in-frame clones and lacks some. The table shows 100,000 to 150,000 clones, with approximately 85% occurring only once. Sequencing input: PBMCs. The source of these receptors is a boy between 5 and 17 years old in good health and CMV-seronegative.

The rearrangement uses TRBV4-2 and TRBJ2-1, with TRBD2 matching over 9 bases. The length of the CDR3 is 16 residues. Germline values: CDR1 LGHNA, CDR2 YNFKEQ. After removal of 0 bases from V and 0 bases from J, the junction contained 0 bases not matched to a gene. The CDR3 sequence: CASSQETSGSYNEQFF. CDR3 DNA sequence: TGTGCCAGCAGCCAAGAGACTAGCGGCTCCTACAATGAGCAGTTCTTC.

The gene calls are TRBV9 and TRBJ2-1; D is unclear. This CDR3 contains 15 residues. Germline values: CDR1 SGDLS, CDR2 YYNGEE. Trimming stripped 0 bases from V and 4 bases from J, with 11 bases between. The CDR3 here is CASSVAQTQYNEQFF. The CDR3 DNA reads as TGTGCCAGCAGCGTAGCACAGACCCAATACAATGAGCAGTTCTTC.

The genes are TRBV14 and TRBJ2-2; tentatively, D is TRBD2 (5 bases). Germline V gene lookup returns CDR1 SGHDN and CDR2 FVKESK. Trimming left V 0 bases short and J 3 bases short, with 8 bases between. The CDR3 is made up of 15 amino acids. This CDR3 is CASSQDPGYTGELFF. In DNA form, the CDR3 reads TGTGCCAGCAGCCAAGATCCGGGATACACCGGGGAGCTGTTTTTT.

The chain employs TRBV4-1 and TRBJ1-1; 8 nucleotides agree with TRBD1. Germline assignment: CDR1 MGHRA and CDR2 YSYEKL. The J segment lost 0 bases and the V segment lost 3 bases, leaving 6 bases of the junction unmatched. This CDR3 comprises 16 residues. CDR3 region: CASSHPGQGMNTEAFF. DNA for the CDR3: TGCGCCAGCAGCCACCCCGGACAGGGTATGAACACTGAAGCTTTCTTT.

The chain's CDR3 is CASSSDRGSYGYTF. The CDR3 DNA is TGTGCCAGCAGTTCGGACAGGGGAAGCTATGGCTACACCTTC. The rearrangement joins TRBV6-5 to TRBJ1-2; 9 nucleotides match TRBD1. CDR3 length: 14 residues. J lost 4 bases, V lost 4 bases, and 4 bases had no gene match. Germline CDR1 is MNHEY and CDR2 is SVGAGI.

The chain couples TRBV5-1 to TRBJ2-1, with D possibly being TRBD2 (5 bases). Deletions cut 1 base from V and 16 bases from J, with 12 bases between. Germline assignment: CDR1 SGHRS and CDR2 YFSETQ. The CDR3 is 11 amino acids. CDR3 nucleotide sequence: TGCGCCAGCAGCTTGAGCGGCCTCCACTTCTTC. This encodes CASSLSGLHFF.

Written as DNA, the CDR3 is TGTGCCTCAAAGGAACAGGGGGAGACCTACGAGCAGTACTTC. It translates to CASKEQGETYEQYF. This chain uses TRBV2 with TRBJ2-7, with 8 positions matching TRBD1. The CDR3 contains 14 residues. The germline CDR1 and CDR2 sequences are SNHLY and FYNNEI. V shed 11 bases and J 2 bases; nucleotides not matched to a gene: 11.

V and J are TRBV5-6 and TRBJ1-1, with a weak D call TRBD1 (5 bases). The germline V and J ends were trimmed by 4 bases and 3 bases, with 10 bases remaining between them. The V gene's germline CDR1 is SGHDT and CDR2 YYEEEE. This CDR3 spans 13 amino acids. This CDR3 is CASSMQGDTEAFF. DNA of the CDR3: TGTGCCAGCAGCATGCAGGGTGACACTGAAGCTTTCTTT.

The chain employs TRBV4-3 and TRBJ2-2; D is undetermined. The length of the CDR3 is 16 residues. The ends were cut back, 0 bases at V and 3 bases at J, with 11 bases in the middle. Germline loops: CDR1 LGHNA, CDR2 YSLEER. CDR3 nucleotides: TGCGCCAGCAGCCAAGATTGGGCCTCCGACACCGGGGAGCTGTTTTTT. Translation gives CASSQDWASDTGELFF.

This clone was picked up one time. The chain combines TRBV5-4 with TRBJ1-2; perhaps TRBD1 as D (5 bases). There are 14 residues in the CDR3. Trimming took off 1 base at V and 2 bases at J, with 9 bases between the two ends. Germline-derived CDR1 and CDR2 are SGHNT and YYREEE (reference sequence). The CDR3 nucleotides are TGTGCCAGCAGCTTGATGGGGCAAAACTATGGCTACACCTTC. It translates to CASSLMGQNYGYTF.